Each of the 24 T cell receptor beta chains below was sequenced from the same sample in a study of cytomegalovirus exposure and HLA in healthy donors. Both 60 Vbeta primers and 13 Jbeta primers went into the PCR. Repertoires were generated with immunoSEQ multiplex PCR, while TCRdb's copy carries only in-frame clones and drops some. The sample consists of fewer than 200,000 clones, about 12% of them appearing once. Input material: PBMCs. The receptors derive from a man aged 50 to 60 in good health and CMV-seropositive.

This clone has a handful of counts. The rearrangement links TRBV12-5 to TRBJ2-3; unclear D gene. In germline, CDR1 is LGHNT, CDR2 FRNRAP. V was cut by 5 bases and J by 6 bases, with 6 bases left in between. CDR3 length: 11 amino acids. The CDR3 region has the DNA TGTGCTAGTGGTACAGTTGATACGCAGTATTTT. Its translation is CASGTVDTQYF.

This clone showed up just a few times. V and J are TRBV11-1 and TRBJ2-5; D uncertain. CDR3 length: 14 residues. Germline CDR1 and CDR2: SGHAT and FQDESV (reference sequence). The ends were cut back, 3 bases at V and 5 bases at J, with 13 bases in the middle. This CDR3 is CASSLSNSMETQYF. The CDR3 nucleotides read TGTGCCAGCAGCTTGAGTAACAGTATGGAGACCCAGTACTTC.

This clone was counted ten times or more. The chain is built from TRBV6-1 and TRBJ2-2; D is perhaps TRBD1 (5 bases). Germline CDR1 MNHNS, CDR2 SASEGT. The CDR3 runs to 12 residues. Trimming took 5 bases from V and 5 from J, leaving 6 bases between them. The CDR3 nucleotides read TGTGCCAGCAGTCGGACAACCGGGGAGCTGTTTTTT. Amino acid sequence: CASSRTTGELFF.

The CDR3 DNA reads as TGTGCCAGCAGAGACGGGACAGGGGAGGGGAGCGAGCAGTACGTC. As protein: CASRDGTGEGSEQYV. This chain joins TRBV6-5 and TRBJ2-7, with TRBD1 identical over 10 bases. The trim removed 6 bases at V and 6 bases at J, leaving 11 bases unmatched. Germline V gene data show CDR1 as MNHEY and CDR2 as SVGAGI. The CDR3 is made up of 15 amino acids.

This chain uses TRBV18 with TRBJ1-5; TRBD1 might be the D (5 bases). The length of the CDR3 is 14 residues. Germline CDR1 and CDR2: KGHSH and LQKENI. Trimming removed 6 bases from V and 3 bases from J, with 12 bases in between. DNA for the CDR3: TGTGCCAGCTCGCCCGACAGAAACAATCAGCCCCAGCATTTT. It is translated as CASSPDRNNQPQHF.

The gene calls are TRBV7-2 and TRBJ1-2, with 8 nucleotides matching TRBD1. The CDR3 runs to 14 residues. Trimming took 6 bases from V and 6 from J; bases not matched to a gene: 9. Germline V lookup: CDR1 SGHTA, CDR2 FQGNSA. Written as DNA, the CDR3 is TGTGCCAGCAGACCACGGACAGGGCAGAATGGCTACACCTTC. Its protein product is CASRPRTGQNGYTF.

This clone has a handful of counts. The chain links TRBV6-5 to TRBJ2-2; D perhaps matches TRBD1 (6 bases). V was trimmed by 5 bases and J by 0 bases, leaving 10 bases between them. CDR1 and CDR2 from the germline V gene are MNHEY and SVGAGI. The CDR3 has 15 residues. CDR3 in DNA: TGTGCCAGCAGTCGACAGGATGCGAACACCGGGGAGCTGTTTTTT. Translation: CASSRQDANTGELFF.

This chain uses TRBV5-1 with TRBJ1-1; TRBD1 might be the D (6 bases). CDR3 length equals 14 residues. The germline V and J ends were trimmed by 0 bases and 0 bases, with 6 bases remaining between them. CDR1 is SGHRS, CDR2 YFSETQ, per germline. The CDR3 nucleotides read TGCGCCAGCAGCTTGGGGGACATGAACACTGAAGCTTTCTTT. It translates to CASSLGDMNTEAFF.

The chain joins TRBV1 to TRBJ2-7; the tabulated D call, TRBD2, remains unverified against the DNA. TRBV1 is tagged as a pseudogene. This CDR3 comprises 16 residues. DNA for the CDR3: TGCACCAGCAGCGCTTACAGGACTAGCGTTCACCACGAGCAGTACGTC. Amino acids: CTSSAYRTSVHHEQYV.

Concerning this clone itself: In the same sample, other DNA sequences code for this CDR3. The chain couples TRBV19 to TRBJ2-2; the match to TRBD1 covers 7 bases. The CDR3 has 15 amino acids. Germline-derived CDR1 and CDR2 are LNHDA and SQIVND (reference sequence). Trimming took 1 base from V and 4 from J; bases not matched to a gene: 3. In DNA form, the CDR3 reads TGTGCCAGTAGTATAGGACAGGGCGCCACCGGGGAGCTGTTTTTT. It is translated as CASSIGQGATGELFF.

This clone was detected a few times. Written as DNA, the CDR3 is TGTGCCAGCAGCTCCCTCCCCGGCGGGGGAAGTCAGAATGAGCAGTTCTTC. Encoded protein: CASSSLPGGGSQNEQFF. V is TRBV7-2 and J is TRBJ2-1, with TRBD2 identical over 7 bases. V gave up 4 bases and J gave up 7 bases; unmatched junction bases: 16. Germline V CDR1 and CDR2: SGHTA, FQGNSA. The CDR3 length is 17 residues.

In this sample, this clone turned up a few times. V and J are TRBV27 and TRBJ2-7; D gene ambiguous. Per germline, CDR1 MNHEY and CDR2 SMNVEV (reference sequence). With 3 bases removed from V and 1 base from J, the gap between germline ends came to 10 bases. The CDR3 has 14 residues. The CDR3 nucleotides read TGTGCCAGCAGTTTTGGTGCCACTTCCTACGAGCAGTACTTC. Amino acids: CASSFGATSYEQYF.

This clone was recorded a few times. The rearrangement joins TRBV6-1 to TRBJ1-1; 7 nucleotides align to TRBD1. This CDR3 comprises 14 residues. The V segment lost 2 bases and the J segment 1 base; nucleotides outside the gene matches: 1. The germline V gene encodes CDR1 MNHNS and CDR2 SASEGT. DNA of the CDR3: TGTGCCAGCAGTGAATCAGGGGGGAACACTGAAGCTTTCTTT. It codes for CASSESGGNTEAFF.

The chain has TRBV5-6 and TRBJ1-4, with TRBD1 identical over 8 bases. CDR1 is SGHDT, CDR2 YYEEEE, per germline. The ends lost 1 base at V and 4 bases at J; junction bases unmatched: 3. The CDR3 covers 15 residues. CDR3 loop: CASSLTGTGNEKLFF. The CDR3 DNA follows: TGTGCCAGCAGCTTGACCGGGACAGGTAATGAAAAACTGTTTTTT.

V is TRBV15 and J is TRBJ1-2, with a weak D call TRBD1 (6 bases). The CDR3 contains 17 residues. With 0 bases removed from V and 4 bases from J, the gap between germline ends came to 18 bases. Germline V CDR1 and CDR2: LNHNV, YYDKDF (reference sequence). For the CDR3, the DNA is TGTGCCACCAGCAGAGATAAGTCAGGGGTCGAGAGCTATGGCTACACCTTC. Translation gives CATSRDKSGVESYGYTF. Filled out from reference TRBV15 and TRBJ1-2, the complete variable domain reads DAMVIQNPRYQVTQFGKPVTLSCSQTLNHNVMYWYQQKSSQAPKLLFHYYDKDFNNEADTPDNFQSRRPNTSFCFLDIRSPGLGDTAMYLCATSRDKSGVESYGYTFGSGTRLTVV.

This clone was found once. This chain joins TRBV11-3 and TRBJ2-6; possible D gene TRBD2, 5 bases. Trimming pared 2 bases from V and 4 bases from J, leaving 9 bases between. Germline CDR1 reads SGHNT; CDR2 reads YENEEA. The CDR3 contains 15 residues. The CDR3 sequence is CASSLRTGGANVLTF. CDR3 DNA: TGTGCCAGCAGCTTAAGGACGGGGGGGGCCAACGTCCTGACTTTC. The full variable domain, in which reference TRBV11-3 and TRBJ2-6 provide the parts outside the CDR3, is EAGVVQSPRYKIIEKKQPVAFWCNPISGHNTLYWYLQNLGQGPELLIRYENEEAVDDSQLPKDRFSAERLKGVDSTLKIQPAELGDSAVYLCASSLRTGGANVLTFGAGSRLTVL.

V is TRBV4-2 and J is TRBJ1-4; possibly TRBD1 for D (6 bases). Germline loops: CDR1 LGHNA, CDR2 YNFKEQ. Trimming removed 5 bases from V and 4 bases from J, with 14 bases in between. CDR3 size: 15 residues. This chain's CDR3 is CASSSRGGINEKLFF. DNA of the CDR3: TGTGCCAGCAGCTCTAGGGGGGGAATTAATGAAAAACTGTTTTTT.

This chain connects TRBV5-4 to TRBJ2-3, with D tentatively TRBD1 (6 bases). V was shortened by 0 bases and J by 5 bases, with 13 bases between the two germline ends. The CDR3 length is 15 residues. Looked up from germline, CDR1 is SGHNT and CDR2 is YYREEE (reference sequence). The chain's CDR3 is CASSLGGGWGDTQYF. CDR3 nucleotide sequence: TGTGCCAGCAGCTTGGGAGGGGGATGGGGAGATACGCAGTATTTT.

This chain uses TRBV11-3 with TRBJ2-7; 7 nucleotides line up with TRBD1. The CDR3 runs 18 residues. Germline CDR1 and CDR2: SGHNT and YENEEA. V lost 0 bases, J lost 1 base, and 12 bases stayed unmatched. CDR3 residues: CASSLERFGTAGSYEQYV. In nucleotides, the CDR3 is TGTGCCAGCAGCTTAGAAAGGTTTGGGACAGCAGGATCCTACGAGCAGTACGTC.

This rearrangement joins TRBV19 to TRBJ2-1; D gene uncertain. Trimming took off 4 bases at V and 9 bases at J, with 10 bases between the two ends. Germline V gene data show CDR1 as LNHDA and CDR2 as SQIVND (reference sequence). This CDR3 is 12 amino acids long. This chain's CDR3 is CASSTQYREQFF. The CDR3 nucleotides are TGTGCCAGTAGTACCCAGTACCGTGAGCAGTTCTTC. The variable domain in full, with the rest retrieved from reference TRBV19 and TRBJ2-1, is DGGITQSPKYLFRKEGQNVTLSCEQNLNHDAMYWYRQDPGQGLRLIYYSQIVNDFQKGDIAEGYSVSREKKESFPLTVTSAQKNPTAFYLCASSTQYREQFFGPGTRLTVL.

The genes are TRBV9 and TRBJ1-1; 8 bases align to TRBD1. The V gene's germline CDR1 is SGDLS and CDR2 YYNGEE. Germline trimming cut 0 bases from V and 6 bases from J; bases unmatched to any gene: 7. This CDR3 comprises 15 residues. The CDR3 bases are TGTGCCAGCAGCGTAGAAGGGCAGGGGGCCCCTGAAGCTTTCTTT. This gives the protein CASSVEGQGAPEAFF.

The rearrangement uses TRBV27 and TRBJ2-5; D remains ambiguous. With 9 bases removed from V and 2 bases from J, the gap between germline ends came to 13 bases. The CDR3 is 13 amino acids. CDR1 and CDR2 (germline): MNHEY, SMNVEV (reference sequence). Written as DNA, the CDR3 is TGTGCCAGGGAGTGGATTTGGCAAGAGACCCAGTACTTC. Its protein product is CAREWIWQETQYF.

The chain recombines TRBV10-3 with TRBJ1-1; TRBD1 agrees at 9 bases. The V gene's germline CDR1 is ENHRY and CDR2 SYGVKD. CDR3 size: 14 residues. The V and J ends lost 5 bases and 2 bases, in that order; junction bases with no gene match: 3. In nucleotides, the CDR3 is TGTGCCATCAGTACCACAGGGGGCAACACTGAAGCTTTCTTT. Translation gives CAISTTGGNTEAFF.

The chain recombines TRBV9 with TRBJ1-4, with D unresolved. The CDR3 is 14 residues long. Trimming cost V 0 bases and J 0 bases, with 3 bases left between them. The germline V gene encodes CDR1 SGDLS and CDR2 YYNGEE. The CDR3 DNA is TGTGCCAGCAGCGTAGGGCCAACTAATGAAAAACTGTTTTTT. Its protein product is CASSVGPTNEKLFF.